This T cell receptor (beta chain) was sequenced for a study of identifying expanded T cells in peripheral blood. Per the germline V gene, CDR1 is MNHEY and CDR2 is SVGAGI. V lost 7 bases, J lost 4 bases, and 4 bases stayed unmatched. There are 13 residues in the CDR3. Overall study results and limits: Variance in clone template counts between roughly two-week samples significantly increased with total template count across all healthy donors. Over around two and four weeks, about 15 and 19 clones changed, versus more than 1 between replicates.

No infections or other immune events were documented during collection. Concerning this clone: The antigen is unknown.

Clones were read by immunoSEQ multiplex PCR, and TCRdb kept only the in-frame ones, dropping some. The sample carries tens of thousands of clones, 88% recorded once. Material for sequencing was blood. V gene TRBV6-5 combines with J gene TRBJ1-2, with 9 positions matching TRBD1. The origin of this receptor is a person between 18 and 75 years old in good health. Here the CDR3 reads CASKQGASYGYTF. CDR3 DNA: TGTGCCAGCAAACAGGGGGCGTCCTATGGCTACACCTTC.